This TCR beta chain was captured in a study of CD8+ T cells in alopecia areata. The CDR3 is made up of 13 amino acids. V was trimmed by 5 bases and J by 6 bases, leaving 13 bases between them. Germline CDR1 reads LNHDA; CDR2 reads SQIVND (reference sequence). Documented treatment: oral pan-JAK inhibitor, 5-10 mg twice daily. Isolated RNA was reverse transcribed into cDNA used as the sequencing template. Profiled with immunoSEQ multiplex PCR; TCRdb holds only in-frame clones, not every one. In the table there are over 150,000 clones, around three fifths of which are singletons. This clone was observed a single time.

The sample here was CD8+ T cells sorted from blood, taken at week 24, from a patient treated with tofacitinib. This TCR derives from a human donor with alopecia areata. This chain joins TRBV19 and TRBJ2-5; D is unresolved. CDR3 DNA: TGTGCCAGTAGTGGTGGGTGGGCCAAGACCCAGTACTTC. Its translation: CASSGGWAKTQYF.